These 10 T cell receptor beta chains were all obtained from the same sample, sequenced in a study of beta chain features in type 1 diabetes. The study, taken as a whole, reports: Among all four CD4+ subsets, Type 1 diabetes patients had TCRB CDR3s that were moderately but significantly shorter.

The antigens these receptors bind are not known. Isolated RNA was reverse transcribed in full, so expressed TCRB transcripts were sequenced. This table comes from immunoSEQ multiplex PCR, and its TCRdb copy is limited to in-frame clones, with some not included. This sample yields a few hundred thousand clones, of which around 24% are seen a single time; 0.012% belongs to the top ten. Sequenced sample: naive CD4+ T cells from blood. All receptors derive from a woman aged 25 to 45 with type 1 diabetes.

This clone has only a few counts. This chain connects TRBV7-9 to TRBJ1-1; a possible D gene is TRBD1 (6 bases). The V gene's germline CDR1 is SEHNR and CDR2 FQNEAQ (reference sequence). With 1 base removed from V and 7 bases from J, the gap between germline ends came to 13 bases. The CDR3 is 14 residues long. CDR3 nucleotides: TGTGCCAGCAGCTTAGGTGGGGGCGGCCTTGAAGCTTTCTTT. Translating gives CASSLGGGGLEAFF.

V and J are TRBV30 and TRBJ1-2; 9 bases are shared with TRBD1. This CDR3 region has 15 residues. Trimming took 4 bases from V and 2 from J; bases not matched to a gene: 8. The germline V gene has CDR1 GTSNPN and CDR2 SVGIG (reference sequence). The CDR3 DNA follows: TGTGCCTGGAAGCTTGCCGGGACAGGGAACTATGGCTACACCTTC. It yields the protein CAWKLAGTGNYGYTF.

The chain recombines TRBV5-1 with TRBJ2-7, with a possible D match to TRBD1 (5 bases). Trimming shortened V by 1 base and J by 5 bases, and 13 bases separated the two germline ends. This CDR3 region has 14 residues. Germline-derived CDR1 and CDR2 are SGHRS and YFSETQ. CDR3 sequence: CASSLTGNRDEQYF. As DNA, the CDR3 is TGCGCCAGCAGCTTGACAGGAAATCGCGACGAGCAGTACTTC.

This clone has only a few counts. The chain combines TRBV5-4 with TRBJ2-5; 7 nucleotides agree with TRBD1. The CDR3 loop spans 14 amino acids. After removal of 4 bases from V and 0 bases from J, the junction contained 3 bases not matched to a gene. Per the germline V gene, CDR1 is SGHNT and CDR2 is YYREEE (reference sequence). CDR3 amino acids: CASSLDRYQETQYF. The CDR3 region has the DNA TGTGCCAGCAGCCTGGACAGGTACCAAGAGACCCAGTACTTC.

The rearrangement links TRBV4-2 to TRBJ2-3; the match to TRBD2 covers 8 bases. CDR1 and CDR2 from the germline V gene are LGHNA and YNFKEQ. The CDR3 sequence is 18 residues long. Unmatched junction bases numbered 16, after V lost 0 bases and J lost 8 bases. The CDR3 nucleotides are TGTGCCAGCAGCCAAGATAGCTTTAGCGGGGAAACCGGGACTACGCAGTATTTT. Its translation is CASSQDSFSGETGTTQYF.

This chain connects TRBV2 to TRBJ2-7, with D hard to call. The germline V gene encodes CDR1 SNHLY and CDR2 FYNNEI. V was shortened by 7 bases and J by 1 base, with 5 bases between the two germline ends. CDR3 length equals 11 residues. The CDR3 region has the DNA TGTGCCAGCATACAGTCCTACGAGCAGTACTTC. It is translated as CASIQSYEQYF.

The chain links TRBV19 to TRBJ1-1; TRBD1 matches at 7 bases. Trimming cost V 6 bases and J 2 bases; bases outside gene matches: 6. Germline V gene data show CDR1 as LNHDA and CDR2 as SQIVND (reference sequence). CDR3 length: 14 residues. DNA of the CDR3: TGTGCCAGTAGATGGGGACAGTTAAACACTGAAGCTTTCTTT. Its translation: CASRWGQLNTEAFF.

The CDR3, as DNA: TGTGCCAGCAGTTTACTGCGGGATGGCTACACCTTC. Translating it yields CASSLLRDGYTF. The V gene is TRBV28, the J gene TRBJ1-2; D remains ambiguous. Deletions cut 2 bases from V and 6 bases from J, with 7 bases between. Germline V CDR1 and CDR2: MDHEN, SYDVKM. The CDR3 is 12 amino acids.

In its sample, this clone was seen a few times. The rearrangement joins TRBV11-2 to TRBJ2-1, with 13 bases that match TRBD2. The CDR3 contains 15 residues. Trimming took 2 bases from V and 8 from J; bases not matched to a gene: 3. Germline CDR1 SGHAT, CDR2 FQNNGV. For the CDR3, the DNA is TGTGCCAGCAGCTTAACTAGCGGGAGGGCCTATGAGCAGTTCTTC. It yields the protein CASSLTSGRAYEQFF.

This chain connects TRBV7-3 to TRBJ2-1, with a weak D call TRBD1 (5 bases). Germline values: CDR1 SGHTA, CDR2 FQGTGA. With 5 bases removed from V and 8 bases from J, the gap between germline ends came to 19 bases. This CDR3 spans 15 amino acids. The CDR3 coding sequence is TGTGCCAGCAGCCTCTGGCAGGGAAGTAAAGATGAGCAGTTCTTC. Its translation is CASSLWQGSKDEQFF.